The 30 T cell receptor beta chains below come from one sample, sequenced in a study of cytomegalovirus exposure and HLA in healthy donors. Libraries were prepared by immunoSEQ multiplex PCR; TCRdb keeps only in-frame clonotypes and omits some of them. The top ten hold about 1.9% of the sample, which has roughly 80,000 clones, under 95% seen once. Sequencing was performed on PBMCs. All receptors derive from a man aged 25 to 40 in good health and CMV-seronegative.

The rearrangement links TRBV5-4 to TRBJ2-3; D perhaps matches TRBD2 (5 bases). Looked up from germline, CDR1 is SGHNT and CDR2 is YYREEE (reference sequence). V was trimmed by 4 bases and J by 6 bases, leaving 15 bases between them. The CDR3 extends over 14 amino acids. DNA for the CDR3: TGTGCCAGCAGCATCGGCCCGGGGTTGGATACGCAGTATTTT. Amino acids: CASSIGPGLDTQYF.

The rearrangement links TRBV11-2 to TRBJ2-2; no firm D call. The CDR3 runs to 15 residues. CDR1 and CDR2 from the germline V gene are SGHAT and FQNNGV. With 5 bases removed from V and 7 bases from J, the gap between germline ends came to 17 bases. This chain's CDR3 is CASSSRSQAIGELFF. In DNA, the CDR3 is TGTGCCAGCAGCAGTAGGTCCCAGGCGATCGGGGAGCTGTTTTTT.

This chain joins TRBV6-4 and TRBJ1-1, with D maybe TRBD1 (5 bases). The germline gives CDR1 MRHNA, CDR2 SNTAGT. V was cut by 2 bases and J by 3 bases, with 13 bases left in between. The CDR3 consists of 15 residues. This chain's CDR3 is CASSDQPGGDTEAFF. As DNA, the CDR3 is TGTGCCAGCAGTGACCAACCTGGGGGGGACACTGAAGCTTTCTTT.

J is TRBJ2-7 and V is TRBV6-1; 7 nucleotides line up with TRBD1. Germline V CDR1 and CDR2: MNHNS, SASEGT. With 6 bases clipped from V and 2 bases from J, the junction kept 4 bases outside the gene matches. This CDR3 spans 13 amino acids. CDR3 amino acids: CASRAQGTYEQYF. DNA for the CDR3: TGTGCCAGCAGGGCACAGGGGACCTACGAGCAGTACTTC.

The gene calls are TRBV6-6 and TRBJ2-1; D perhaps matches TRBD1 (6 bases). The CDR3 runs to 15 residues. V shed 4 bases and J shed 1 base, with 11 bases lying between them. The germline gives CDR1 MNHNY, CDR2 SVGAGI (reference sequence). DNA of the CDR3: TGTGCCAGCAGTTCCCCAGGACAGTCCTACAATGAGCAGTTCTTC. This codes for CASSSPGQSYNEQFF.

The genes are TRBV9 and TRBJ2-7; D may be TRBD1 (6 bases). The CDR3 loop spans 13 amino acids. Germline CDR1 SGDLS, CDR2 YYNGEE. Trimming stripped 4 bases from V and 11 bases from J, with 19 bases between. As DNA, the CDR3 is TGTGCCAGCAGCTCCAGGGGATTTGGGGAGAAGTACTTC. Amino acid sequence: CASSSRGFGEKYF.

This rearrangement joins TRBV27 to TRBJ2-5, with D maybe TRBD2 (5 bases). V gave up 5 bases and J gave up 4 bases, with 11 bases separating them. Germline CDR1 reads MNHEY; CDR2 reads SMNVEV (reference sequence). CDR3 length equals 13 residues. The CDR3 coding sequence is TGTGCCAGCAGTAAGCGGATTGGAGAGACCCAGTACTTC. The encoded protein is CASSKRIGETQYF.

V and J are TRBV29-1 and TRBJ1-1, with D tentatively TRBD1 (5 bases). The CDR3 contains 13 residues. Between the trimmed V and J ends, which lost 3 bases and 4 bases, there was a span of 12 bases. CDR1 and CDR2 from the germline V gene are SQVTM and ANQGSEA. DNA of the CDR3: TGCAGCGTTGATCTGACCCAGGGCACTGAAGCTTTCTTT. It specifies CSVDLTQGTEAFF.

The rearrangement joins TRBV9 to TRBJ1-2; D gene unclear. The length of the CDR3 is 13 residues. Trimming cost V 2 bases and J 1 base, with 6 bases left between them. CDR1 is SGDLS, CDR2 YYNGEE, per germline. The CDR3 DNA reads TGTGCCAGCAGCGTGGGCATTAACTATGGCTACACCTTC. Translating gives CASSVGINYGYTF.

The CDR3 DNA is TGTGCCATCGGGGAAGGGGATATGAACACTGAAGCTTTCTTT. Protein sequence: CAIGEGDMNTEAFF. This chain uses TRBV10-3 with TRBJ1-1; possibly TRBD1 for D (5 bases). Trimming took off 8 bases at V and 0 bases at J, with 13 bases between the two ends. The CDR3 consists of 14 residues. Germline values: CDR1 ENHRY, CDR2 SYGVKD.

V gene TRBV2 combines with J gene TRBJ2-4; D gene uncertain. The V end lost 7 bases, the J end lost 0 bases, and 13 bases lay between the germline ends. CDR3 length: 15 amino acids. Germline V gene data show CDR1 as SNHLY and CDR2 as FYNNEI. Here the CDR3 reads CASKLEIIAKNIQYF. CDR3 DNA sequence: TGTGCCAGCAAGCTAGAGATTATAGCCAAAAACATTCAGTACTTC. The complete variable domain, with remaining parts taken from reference TRBV2 and TRBJ2-4, reads EPEVTQTPSHQVTQMGQEVILRCVPISNHLYFYWYRQILGQKVEFLVSFYNNEISEKSEIFDDQFSVERPDGSNFTLKIRSTKLEDSAMYFCASKLEIIAKNIQYFGAGTRLSVL.

The chain recombines TRBV9 with TRBJ2-7; a weak D match, TRBD2 (6 bases). The length of the CDR3 is 12 residues. CDR1 and CDR2 from the germline V gene are SGDLS and YYNGEE. V was clipped by 1 base and J by 7 bases, with 9 bases between them. The CDR3 here is CASSVSGGEQYF. For the CDR3, the DNA is TGTGCCAGCAGCGTATCCGGGGGAGAGCAGTACTTC.

The chain employs TRBV11-2 and TRBJ1-1; D is possibly TRBD1 (6 bases). The V gene's germline CDR1 is SGHAT and CDR2 FQNNGV. This CDR3 has 18 residues. V lost 5 bases and J 6 bases, leaving 28 bases between the germline ends. The CDR3 region is CASSPRGVWTEQGAEAFF. The CDR3 DNA reads as TGTGCCAGCAGCCCTAGGGGTGTTTGGACAGAACAAGGCGCTGAAGCTTTCTTT.

The J gene is TRBJ1-2, the V gene TRBV18; 7 nucleotides agree with TRBD1. Germline V gene lookup returns CDR1 KGHSH and CDR2 LQKENI. J lost 8 bases, V lost 3 bases, and 12 bases had no gene match. CDR3 size: 15 residues. CDR3 loop: CASSPRQGGVWGYTF. The CDR3 region has the DNA TGTGCCAGCTCACCGAGACAGGGAGGTGTTTGGGGCTACACCTTC.

This sequence joins TRBV5-1 and TRBJ1-1, with 9 bases lining up with TRBD1. The CDR3 extends over 16 amino acids. CDR1 is SGHRS and CDR2 is YFSETQ in the germline V gene. The J segment lost 2 bases and the V segment lost 0 bases, leaving 5 bases of the junction unmatched. The CDR3 here is CASSLGSTGGNTEAFF. The CDR3 nucleotides are TGCGCCAGCAGCTTGGGCTCTACAGGGGGCAACACTGAAGCTTTCTTT.

V gene TRBV6-1 combines with J gene TRBJ2-1, with 8 bases aligning to TRBD1. Trimming removed 4 bases from V and 8 bases from J; junction bases left unmatched: 7. Per germline, CDR1 MNHNS and CDR2 SASEGT. This CDR3 contains 14 residues. The CDR3, as DNA: TGTGCCAGCAGTGCACAGGCAGGGGGCCATGAGCAGTTCTTC. This encodes CASSAQAGGHEQFF.

This chain links TRBV18 with TRBJ2-7, with 9 nucleotides matching TRBD1. V lost 3 bases to trimming and J lost 3 bases; unmatched junction nucleotides: 3. The germline CDR1 and CDR2 sequences are KGHSH and LQKENI. The length of the CDR3 is 14 residues. CDR3 nucleotides: TGTGCCAGCTCACCTGGGACAGGGCTCTACGAGCAGTACTTC. Translating it yields CASSPGTGLYEQYF.

V gene TRBV6-5 combines with J gene TRBJ2-7; 8 positions agree with TRBD2. The germline V gene encodes CDR1 MNHEY and CDR2 SVGAGI. The V segment lost 4 bases and the J segment 4 bases; nucleotides outside the gene matches: 6. This CDR3 region has 14 residues. For the CDR3, the DNA is TGTGCCAGCAGTTTGGTAGCGGGGCGGTACGAGCAGTACTTC. Translating it yields CASSLVAGRYEQYF.

The CDR3 region has the DNA TGTGCCACATCCAGGGTAGGCGGGAGCAATGAAAAACTGTTTTTT. This translates into CATSRVGGSNEKLFF. The chain recombines TRBV6-5 with TRBJ1-4; D is perhaps TRBD1 (5 bases). Germline CDR1 MNHEY, CDR2 SVGAGI. The CDR3 runs 15 residues. V shed 10 bases and J shed 5 bases, with 20 bases lying between them.

J is TRBJ1-1 and V is TRBV5-8; TRBD1 is a possible D gene (6 bases). V dropped 4 bases and J dropped 4 bases, with 17 bases sitting between them. The CDR3 contains 15 residues. Germline CDR1 SGHTS, CDR2 YDEGEE. This chain's CDR3 is CASSGGRGVGTEAFF. The CDR3 DNA reads as TGTGCCAGCAGCGGGGGCCGGGGGGTGGGCACTGAAGCTTTCTTT.

The count of this clone is one. The chain couples TRBV25-1 to TRBJ2-1; 7 bases agree with TRBD1. The germline gives CDR1 MGHDK, CDR2 SYGVNS. The V gene end was trimmed by 1 base and the J gene end by 11 bases; junction bases not matched to a gene: 5. This CDR3 spans 13 amino acids. CDR3 bases: TGTGCCAGCAGTGAATCTCGACAGGGAAAGCAGTTCTTC. It specifies CASSESRQGKQFF.

The chain combines TRBV4-1 with TRBJ2-1; 9 bases are shared with TRBD1. Germline CDR1 and CDR2: MGHRA and YSYEKL. The junction had 10 bases not matched to a gene; V was cut back by 1 base and J by 3 bases. This CDR3 region has 18 residues. The chain's CDR3 is CASSQAETGTGFYNEQFF. In nucleotides, the CDR3 is TGCGCCAGCAGCCAAGCCGAGACCGGGACAGGGTTCTACAATGAGCAGTTCTTC.

The chain combines TRBV5-8 with TRBJ2-3, with 10 bases aligning to TRBD2. The CDR3 is 18 amino acids. The V gene's germline CDR1 is SGHTS and CDR2 YDEGEE. The J segment lost 1 base and the V segment lost 0 bases, leaving 8 bases of the junction unmatched. CDR3 sequence: CASSLGSSGSSGTDTQYF. The CDR3 DNA reads TGTGCCAGCAGCTTGGGTTCTAGCGGGAGCTCTGGCACAGATACGCAGTATTTT.

The chain couples TRBV21-1 to TRBJ2-5; TRBD1 is the table's D call and was not checked against the DNA. TRBV21-1 has pseudogene status. This CDR3 has 16 residues. CDR3 DNA sequence: TGTGCCAGCAGCCCTCCCCCGCAGGCAGTACAAGAGACCCAGTACTTC. Protein sequence: CASSPPPQAVQETQYF.

V gene TRBV10-3 combines with J gene TRBJ1-2; 7 bases map to TRBD1. With V trimmed by 0 bases and J by 2 bases, 6 bases remained unmatched. CDR1 ENHRY and CDR2 SYGVKD come from the germline V gene. The CDR3 sequence is 16 residues long. The CDR3 bases are TGTGCCATCAGTGAGTCGGGGACAGTATGGAACTATGGCTACACCTTC. This translates into CAISESGTVWNYGYTF.

The chain uses TRBV7-2 and TRBJ2-2, with D perhaps matching TRBD2 (5 bases). Trimming pared 5 bases from V and 7 bases from J, leaving 14 bases between. From germline, CDR1 is SGHTA and CDR2 FQGNSA. CDR3 size: 14 residues. The CDR3 region has the DNA TGTGCCAGCAGCCGGCTCCGGGGTAACGGGGAGCTGTTTTTT. The encoded protein is CASSRLRGNGELFF.

This clone was seen a single time. The rearrangement uses TRBV6-5 and TRBJ1-5, with D possibly TRBD1 on 5 matching bases. V dropped 2 bases and J dropped 9 bases, with 14 bases sitting between them. This CDR3 has 14 amino acids. Germline V gene data show CDR1 as MNHEY and CDR2 as SVGAGI. The CDR3 region is CASSYLDSGMPQHF. CDR3 nucleotide sequence: TGTGCCAGCAGTTACCTCGACAGTGGCATGCCCCAGCATTTT.

This clone came up once. The V gene is TRBV27, the J gene TRBJ2-3; 10 bases are a match to TRBD2. With 5 bases clipped from V and 2 bases from J, the junction kept 4 bases outside the gene matches. There are 15 residues in the CDR3. Per germline, CDR1 MNHEY and CDR2 SMNVEV (reference sequence). In nucleotides, the CDR3 is TGTGCCAGCAGTCCGGGACTAGCGCTCACAGATACGCAGTATTTT. This encodes CASSPGLALTDTQYF.

This clone was detected once. V and J are TRBV2 and TRBJ2-5; TRBD1 agrees at 9 bases. The ends lost 2 bases at V and 3 bases at J; junction bases unmatched: 10. Germline CDR1 and CDR2: SNHLY and FYNNEI. The CDR3 extends over 17 amino acids. CDR3 sequence reads: CASSEPRGQGTKETQYF. The CDR3 DNA sequence: TGTGCCAGCAGTGAACCGAGGGGACAGGGCACGAAAGAGACCCAGTACTTC. Full variable domain (missing parts from reference TRBV2 and TRBJ2-5): EPEVTQTPSHQVTQMGQEVILRCVPISNHLYFYWYRQILGQKVEFLVSFYNNEISEKSEIFDDQFSVERPDGSNFTLKIRSTKLEDSAMYFCASSEPRGQGTKETQYFGPGTRLLVL.

The J gene is TRBJ1-4, the V gene TRBV27, with TRBD1 as a possible D gene (6 bases). The V and J ends lost 2 bases and 3 bases respectively, with 10 bases between them. CDR3 length: 15 residues. Looked up from germline, CDR1 is MNHEY and CDR2 is SMNVEV (reference sequence). CDR3: CASSLRGSSNEKLFF. CDR3 sequence (DNA): TGTGCCAGCAGTTTAAGGGGGTCCTCTAATGAAAAACTGTTTTTT.